These 20 T cell receptor beta chains share one sample of origin, sequenced in a study of shared clonotypes between healthy human individuals. Clones were sequenced by immunoSEQ multiplex PCR, and TCRdb holds only the in-frame ones, with some missing. The table lists hundreds of thousands of clones, about four fifths of them singletons. The specimen was PBMCs. Every receptor here comes from a woman aged 35 to 49 in good health. Some clones in this sample may be carry-over from other donors' samples.

Only a few counts were recorded for this clone. The chain joins TRBV9 to TRBJ2-1, with TRBD2 as a possible D gene (6 bases). Germline lookup yields CDR1 SGDLS and CDR2 YYNGEE. Trimming took 4 bases from V and 0 from J, leaving 11 bases between them. The CDR3 spans 15 residues. CDR3 loop: CASSWGLSSYNEQFF. The CDR3 DNA sequence: TGTGCCAGCAGCTGGGGACTGAGCTCCTACAATGAGCAGTTCTTC.

V gene TRBV29-1 combines with J gene TRBJ1-2; 11 bases fit TRBD1. CDR1 SQVTM and CDR2 ANQGSEA come from the germline V gene. There are 14 residues in the CDR3. The J segment lost 5 bases and the V segment lost 6 bases, leaving 8 bases of the junction unmatched. In DNA form, the CDR3 reads TGCAGCGTCGATACCGGGACAGGGGGGTATGGCTACACCTTC. Translated, it gives CSVDTGTGGYGYTF.

This sequence joins TRBV7-9 and TRBJ2-7, with 7 bases fitting TRBD2. The CDR3 length is 16 residues. The V segment lost 2 bases and the J segment 0 bases; nucleotides outside the gene matches: 7. Germline assignment: CDR1 SEHNR and CDR2 FQNEAQ (reference sequence). CDR3 loop: CASSLSSLAVSYEQYF. DNA of the CDR3: TGTGCCAGCAGCTTAAGTTCCCTAGCGGTCTCCTACGAGCAGTACTTC.

This chain links TRBV4-2 with TRBJ2-5; 9 bases match TRBD2. J lost 2 bases, V lost 1 base, and 11 bases had no gene match. CDR1 and CDR2 (germline): LGHNA, YNFKEQ. The CDR3 length is 18 residues. The CDR3 protein is CASSQGPFSGSLQETQYF. The CDR3, as DNA: TGTGCCAGCAGCCAAGGGCCATTTAGCGGGAGCCTACAAGAGACCCAGTACTTC.

This chain links TRBV29-1 with TRBJ2-7; 9 nucleotides agree with TRBD2. Germline V lookup: CDR1 SQVTM, CDR2 ANQGSEA. This CDR3 has 16 residues. The trim removed 0 bases at V and 4 bases at J, leaving 10 bases unmatched. The CDR3, as DNA: TGCAGCGTTGAAGATCTCGAGGCGGGAGGGGGATACGAGCAGTACTTC. Protein sequence: CSVEDLEAGGGYEQYF.

The V gene is TRBV4-2, the J gene TRBJ1-2; 8 nucleotides agree with TRBD1. The trim removed 5 bases at V and 8 bases at J, leaving 13 bases unmatched. This CDR3 is built from 15 residues. Germline V gene data show CDR1 as LGHNA and CDR2 as YNFKEQ. The CDR3 region is CASSLGPDRGGGYTF. CDR3 DNA sequence: TGTGCCAGCAGCTTGGGACCAGACAGGGGAGGAGGCTACACCTTC.

The chain combines TRBV5-4 with TRBJ2-7; 9 bases align to TRBD2. The ends lost 0 bases at V and 2 bases at J; junction bases unmatched: 3. The CDR3 is made up of 15 amino acids. Germline CDR1 SGHNT, CDR2 YYREEE (reference sequence). The CDR3 bases are TGTGCCAGCAGCTTGGGGGTAGCGGGGGCCTACGAGCAGTACTTC. It translates to CASSLGVAGAYEQYF.

The chain recombines TRBV30 with TRBJ1-1; D is unresolved. The CDR3 loop spans 13 amino acids. Germline values: CDR1 GTSNPN, CDR2 SVGIG (reference sequence). The V gene lost 4 bases and the J gene lost 3 bases, with 12 bases spanning the gap. The CDR3 reads CAWKGLPHTEAFF. The CDR3 nucleotides read TGTGCCTGGAAAGGGTTGCCGCACACTGAAGCTTTCTTT.

About this clone itself: The junction departs from the called germline gene at one end, perhaps through a read error. This sequence joins TRBV7-7 and TRBJ2-5, with D perhaps matching TRBD1 (5 bases). The germline V gene encodes CDR1 SSHAT and CDR2 FNYEAQ (reference sequence). This CDR3 has 15 amino acids. The CDR3 reads CASSLVPGWEETQYF. The CDR3 DNA is TGTGCTAGCAGCTTAGTCCCAGGGTGGGAAGAGACCCAGTACTTC. Full variable domain (remainder filled in from reference TRBV7-7 and TRBJ2-5): GAGVSQSPRYKVTKRGQDVTLRCDPISSHATLYWYQQALGQGPEFLTYFNYEAQPDKSGLPSDRFSAERPEGSISTLTIQRTEQRDSAMYRCASSLVPGWEETQYFGPGTRLLVL.

This chain uses TRBV7-9 with TRBJ2-1; the D is unclear. V was shortened by 4 bases and J by 10 bases, with 20 bases between the two germline ends. The germline gives CDR1 SEHNR, CDR2 FQNEAQ (reference sequence). The CDR3 covers 15 residues. CDR3 in DNA: TGTGCCAGCAGCTCGGGCCCTACTACTGGTTGGGAGCAGTTCTTC. Its translation: CASSSGPTTGWEQFF.

About this clone: This sample also contains other DNA sequences that code for the same CDR3. This sequence joins TRBV5-1 and TRBJ2-3; 10 bases are a match to TRBD2. The CDR3 is made up of 16 amino acids. The junction had 7 bases not matched to a gene; V was cut back by 5 bases and J by 1 base. CDR1 and CDR2 (germline): SGHRS, YFSETQ. The CDR3 here is CASSLRGTSGTDTQYF. The CDR3 DNA reads as TGCGCCAGCAGTCTGCGTGGGACTAGCGGCACAGATACGCAGTATTTT.

The chain employs TRBV2 and TRBJ2-7; 9 bases align to TRBD2. Losses at the gene ends were 3 bases for V and 2 bases for J; bases not matched to a gene: 17. Germline V gene lookup returns CDR1 SNHLY and CDR2 FYNNEI. The CDR3 has 19 residues. The CDR3 DNA is TGTGCCAGCAGTGAGCGAGGGGCTAGCGGGATGATAGGGACCTACGAGCAGTACTTC. This codes for CASSERGASGMIGTYEQYF. Combining the CDR3 with reference TRBV2 and TRBJ2-7 gives the whole variable domain EPEVTQTPSHQVTQMGQEVILRCVPISNHLYFYWYRQILGQKVEFLVSFYNNEISEKSEIFDDQFSVERPDGSNFTLKIRSTKLEDSAMYFCASSERGASGMIGTYEQYFGPGTRLTVT.

Only one count was recorded for this clone. The chain combines TRBV19 with TRBJ2-2, with a tentative D call TRBD2 (6 bases). Germline CDR1 LNHDA, CDR2 SQIVND (reference sequence). V lost 4 bases to trimming and J lost 4 bases, with 16 bases between them. The CDR3 length is 16 residues. CDR3 coding DNA: TGTGCCAGTAGTAGGCAGGTGGGGACTGGCACCGGGGAGCTGTTTTTT. This translates into CASSRQVGTGTGELFF. The full variable domain, in which reference TRBV19 and TRBJ2-2 provide the parts outside the CDR3, is DGGITQSPKYLFRKEGQNVTLSCEQNLNHDAMYWYRQDPGQGLRLIYYSQIVNDFQKGDIAEGYSVSREKKESFPLTVTSAQKNPTAFYLCASSRQVGTGTGELFFGEGSRLTVL.

The genes are TRBV28 and TRBJ2-1; D is perhaps TRBD2 (6 bases). Trimming took 3 bases from V and 5 from J, leaving 14 bases between them. The length of the CDR3 is 15 residues. CDR1 MDHEN and CDR2 SYDVKM come from the germline V gene. CDR3 DNA: TGTGCCAGCAGTTTGTCTCAGCGGGCACACAATGAGCAGTTCTTC. As protein: CASSLSQRAHNEQFF.

This chain joins TRBV10-3 and TRBJ2-1, with 8 bases aligning to TRBD2. Germline V gene lookup returns CDR1 ENHRY and CDR2 SYGVKD. J was trimmed by 1 base and V by 7 bases; bases with no gene match: 15. The CDR3 contains 18 residues. Here the CDR3 DNA reads TGTGCCATCACCCCCTCGAGCGGGAGCCCGGGGTCCTACAATGAGCAGTTCTTC. It translates to CAITPSSGSPGSYNEQFF.

In this sample, this clone turned up once. This chain joins TRBV7-8 and TRBJ1-3; 7 nucleotides align to TRBD1. This CDR3 has 15 amino acids. The J segment lost 14 bases and the V segment lost 2 bases, leaving 15 bases of the junction unmatched. CDR1 and CDR2 from the germline V gene are SGHVS and FQNEAQ. CDR3 protein: CASSLNRGRGFAVYF. The CDR3 nucleotides are TGTGCCAGCAGCTTAAACAGGGGAAGGGGGTTTGCCGTATATTTT.

The chain couples TRBV2 to TRBJ2-7; 7 nucleotides agree with TRBD2. There are 14 residues in the CDR3. Germline CDR1 SNHLY, CDR2 FYNNEI. The V gene end was trimmed by 7 bases and the J gene end by 0 bases; junction bases not matched to a gene: 6. The CDR3 loop is CASTLAVSSYEQYF. The CDR3 nucleotides are TGTGCCAGCACTCTAGCGGTAAGCTCCTACGAGCAGTACTTC.

The chain carries TRBV4-1 and TRBJ1-2; maybe TRBD1 (5 bases). The germline V gene encodes CDR1 MGHRA and CDR2 YSYEKL. Deletions cut 1 base from V and 8 bases from J, with 11 bases between. This CDR3 region has 13 residues. The CDR3 sequence: CASSQASTGGYTF. In DNA, the CDR3 is TGCGCCAGCAGCCAAGCCAGTACAGGAGGCTACACCTTC.

V is TRBV30 and J is TRBJ1-2; 7 bases fit TRBD1. The germline CDR1 and CDR2 sequences are GTSNPN and SVGIG (reference sequence). The CDR3 has 13 residues. The junction had 5 bases not matched to a gene; V was cut back by 1 base and J by 6 bases. This CDR3 is CAWSAGTEDGYTF. CDR3 DNA: TGTGCCTGGAGTGCTGGGACAGAAGATGGCTACACCTTC.

This chain joins TRBV28 and TRBJ2-5, with unresolved D. Trimming pared 6 bases from V and 5 bases from J, leaving 13 bases between. This CDR3 region has 13 residues. The germline V gene encodes CDR1 MDHEN and CDR2 SYDVKM. The DNA for the CDR3 is TGTGCCAGCAGGGGTTACGAAGGGGAGACCCAGTACTTC. Its protein is CASRGYEGETQYF. Full variable domain (rest looked up from reference TRBV28 and TRBJ2-5): DVKVTQSSRYLVKRTGEKVFLECVQDMDHENMFWYRQDPGLGLRLIYFSYDVKMKEKGDIPEGYSVSREKKERFSLILESASTNQTSMYLCASRGYEGETQYFGPGTRLLVL.